The sequence of this TCR beta chain was determined in a study of blood T cell repertoires in COVID-19. The overall study: COVID-19 samples, acute and convalescent, were from the United States, Italy and Spain. Sources were T cells, B-cell-depleted T cells, or PBMCs; the material itself was cDNA or gDNA.

This CDR3 is built from 16 residues. Trimming took 5 bases from V and 0 from J; bases not matched to a gene: 8. Germline CDR1 reads MNHEY; CDR2 reads SMNVEV (reference sequence). Patients from Seattle were sampled longitudinally, starting during active infection. Authors' methods: Estimation of nucleated cell counts relied on the amplification of reference gene primers. The assay was immunoSEQ multiplex PCR, and TCRdb's table has in-frame clones only and misses some. For V, J and clone size, that table is used; D and trimming come from the DNA. This sample has 150,000 or so clones; around 89% occur once, and the top ten carry about an eighth.

The origin of this receptor is a man younger than 35 with COVID-19, enrolled during active disease. The source material was peripheral blood. V usage is TRBV27 and J usage is TRBJ2-3, with 7 bases identical to TRBD1. CDR3 region: CASSPRQGTSTDTQYF. CDR3 sequence (DNA): TGTGCCAGCAGTCCCCGACAGGGTACCAGCACAGATACGCAGTATTTT.